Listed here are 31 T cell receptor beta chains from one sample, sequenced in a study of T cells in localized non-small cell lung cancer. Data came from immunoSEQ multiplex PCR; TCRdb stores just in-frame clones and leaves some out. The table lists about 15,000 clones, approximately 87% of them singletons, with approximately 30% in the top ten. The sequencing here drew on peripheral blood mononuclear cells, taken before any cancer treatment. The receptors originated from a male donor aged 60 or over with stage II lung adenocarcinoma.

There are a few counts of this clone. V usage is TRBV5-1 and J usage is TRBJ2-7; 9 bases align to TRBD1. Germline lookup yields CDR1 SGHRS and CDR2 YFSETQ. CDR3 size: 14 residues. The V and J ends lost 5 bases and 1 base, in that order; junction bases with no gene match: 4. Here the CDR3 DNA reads TGCGCCAGCAGGGGGACAGGGCTTTCCTACGAGCAGTACTTC. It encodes CASRGTGLSYEQYF.

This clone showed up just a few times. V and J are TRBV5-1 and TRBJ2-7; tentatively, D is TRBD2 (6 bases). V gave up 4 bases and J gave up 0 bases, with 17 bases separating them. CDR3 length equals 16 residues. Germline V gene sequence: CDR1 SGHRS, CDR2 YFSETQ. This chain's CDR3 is CASSGGGASDSYEQYF. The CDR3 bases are TGCGCCAGCAGCGGCGGTGGGGCTAGCGACTCCTACGAGCAGTACTTC.

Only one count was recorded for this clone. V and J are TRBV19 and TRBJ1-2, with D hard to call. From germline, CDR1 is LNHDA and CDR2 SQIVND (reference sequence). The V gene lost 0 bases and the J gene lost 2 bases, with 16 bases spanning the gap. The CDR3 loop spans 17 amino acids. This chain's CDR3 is CASSIDRIAADNYGYTF. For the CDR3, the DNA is TGTGCCAGTAGTATAGATCGGATCGCAGCAGACAACTATGGCTACACCTTC.

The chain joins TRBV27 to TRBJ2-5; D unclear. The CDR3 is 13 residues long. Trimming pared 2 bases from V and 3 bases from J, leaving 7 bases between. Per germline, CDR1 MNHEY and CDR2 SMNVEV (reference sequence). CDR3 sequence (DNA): TGTGCCAGCAGTTTAAAGTGGGAAGAGACCCAGTACTTC. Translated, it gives CASSLKWEETQYF.

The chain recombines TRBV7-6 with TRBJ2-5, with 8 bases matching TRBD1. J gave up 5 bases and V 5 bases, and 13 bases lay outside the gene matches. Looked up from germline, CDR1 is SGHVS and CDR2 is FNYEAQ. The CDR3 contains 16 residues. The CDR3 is CASSPLRQGAGETQYF. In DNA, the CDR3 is TGTGCCAGCAGCCCCCTCCGTCAGGGGGCAGGGGAGACCCAGTACTTC.

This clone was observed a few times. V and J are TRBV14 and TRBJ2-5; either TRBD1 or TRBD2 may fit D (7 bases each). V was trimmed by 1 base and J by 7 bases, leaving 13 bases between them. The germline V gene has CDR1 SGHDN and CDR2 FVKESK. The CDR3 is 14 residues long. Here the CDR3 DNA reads TGTGCCAGCAGCCAAGTTCAGGGGGGGGCGACCCAGTACTTC. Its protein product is CASSQVQGGATQYF.

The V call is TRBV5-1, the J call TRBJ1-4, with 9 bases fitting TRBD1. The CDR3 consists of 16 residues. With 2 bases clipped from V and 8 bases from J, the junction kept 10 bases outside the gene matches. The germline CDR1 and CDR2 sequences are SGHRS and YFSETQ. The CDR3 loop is CASSFVAGTGQEKLFF. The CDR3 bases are TGCGCCAGCAGCTTCGTGGCTGGGACAGGGCAGGAAAAACTGTTTTTT.

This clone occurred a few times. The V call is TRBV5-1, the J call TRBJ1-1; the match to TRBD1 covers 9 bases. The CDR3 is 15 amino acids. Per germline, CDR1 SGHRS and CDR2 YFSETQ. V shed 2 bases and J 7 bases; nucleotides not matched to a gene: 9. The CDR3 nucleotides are TGCGCCAGCAGCTTCCGGCGGACAGGGGAAGGTGAAGCTTTCTTT. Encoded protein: CASSFRRTGEGEAFF.

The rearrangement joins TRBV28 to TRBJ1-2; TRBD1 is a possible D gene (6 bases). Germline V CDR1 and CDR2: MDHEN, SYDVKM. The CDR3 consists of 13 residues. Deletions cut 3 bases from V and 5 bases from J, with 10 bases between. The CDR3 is CASSFGQGYGYTF. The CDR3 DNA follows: TGTGCCAGCAGTTTCGGTCAGGGGTATGGCTACACCTTC.

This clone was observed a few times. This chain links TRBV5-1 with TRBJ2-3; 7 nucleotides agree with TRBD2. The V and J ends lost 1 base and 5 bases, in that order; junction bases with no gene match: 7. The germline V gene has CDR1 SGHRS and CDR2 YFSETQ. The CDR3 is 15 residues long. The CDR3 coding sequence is TGCGCCAGCAGCTTGCCCAGCGGGGATAGAGATACGCAGTATTTT. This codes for CASSLPSGDRDTQYF.

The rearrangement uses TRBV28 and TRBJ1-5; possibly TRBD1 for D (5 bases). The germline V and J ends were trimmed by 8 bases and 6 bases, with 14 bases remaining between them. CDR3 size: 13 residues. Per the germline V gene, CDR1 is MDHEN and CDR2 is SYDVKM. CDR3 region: CASGYGGGQPQHF. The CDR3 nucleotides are TGTGCCAGCGGCTACGGGGGGGGTCAGCCCCAGCATTTT.

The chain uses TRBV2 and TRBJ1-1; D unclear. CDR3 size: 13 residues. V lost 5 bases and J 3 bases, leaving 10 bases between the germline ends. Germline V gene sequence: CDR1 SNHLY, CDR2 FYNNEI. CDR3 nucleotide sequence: TGTGCCAGCAGTAAGAGACGGGACACTGAAGCTTTCTTT. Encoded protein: CASSKRRDTEAFF.

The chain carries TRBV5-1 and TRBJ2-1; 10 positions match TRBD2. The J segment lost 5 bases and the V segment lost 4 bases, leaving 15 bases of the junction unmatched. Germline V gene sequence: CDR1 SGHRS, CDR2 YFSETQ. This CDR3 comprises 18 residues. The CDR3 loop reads CASSVARTSGDLNNEQFF. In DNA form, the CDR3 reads TGCGCCAGCAGCGTAGCCCGGACTAGCGGAGACCTTAACAATGAGCAGTTCTTC.

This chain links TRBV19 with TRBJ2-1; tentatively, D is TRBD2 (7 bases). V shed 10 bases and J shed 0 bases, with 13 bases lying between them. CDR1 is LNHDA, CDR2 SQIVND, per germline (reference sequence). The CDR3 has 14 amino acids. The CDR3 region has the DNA TGTGCCACCCTAAGGGGGGGCTCCTACAATGAGCAGTTCTTC. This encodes CATLRGGSYNEQFF.

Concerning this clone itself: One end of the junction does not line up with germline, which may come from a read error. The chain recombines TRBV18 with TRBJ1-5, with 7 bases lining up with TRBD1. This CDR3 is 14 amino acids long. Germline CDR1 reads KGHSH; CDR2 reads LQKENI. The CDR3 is CASSQGRGNQPQHF. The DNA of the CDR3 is TGTGCCAGTTCACAGGGGAGAGGCAATCAGCCCCAGCATTTT.

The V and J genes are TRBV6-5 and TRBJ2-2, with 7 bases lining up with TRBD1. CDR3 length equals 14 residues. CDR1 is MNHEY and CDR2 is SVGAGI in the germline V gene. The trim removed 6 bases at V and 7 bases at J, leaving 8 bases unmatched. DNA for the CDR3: TGTGCCAGCAGACGACAGGGCCGGGGCGGGGAGCTGTTTTTT. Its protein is CASRRQGRGGELFF.

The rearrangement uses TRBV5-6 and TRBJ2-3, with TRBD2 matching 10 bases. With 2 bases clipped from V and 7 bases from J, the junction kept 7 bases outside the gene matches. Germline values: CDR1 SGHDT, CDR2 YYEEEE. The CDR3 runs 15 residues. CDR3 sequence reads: CASSFPSGGFNTQYF. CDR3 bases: TGTGCCAGCAGCTTTCCTAGCGGGGGATTCAATACGCAGTATTTT.

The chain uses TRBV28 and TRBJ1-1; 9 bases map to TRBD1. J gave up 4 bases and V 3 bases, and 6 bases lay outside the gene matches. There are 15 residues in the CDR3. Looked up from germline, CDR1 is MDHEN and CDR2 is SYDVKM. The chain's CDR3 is CASSLGDRETTEAFF. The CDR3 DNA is TGTGCCAGCAGTTTGGGGGACAGGGAGACCACTGAAGCTTTCTTT.

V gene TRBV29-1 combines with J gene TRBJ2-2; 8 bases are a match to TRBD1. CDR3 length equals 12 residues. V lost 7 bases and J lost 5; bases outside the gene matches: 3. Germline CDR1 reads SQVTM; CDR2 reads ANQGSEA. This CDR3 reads CSAGGWTGELFF. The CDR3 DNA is TGCAGCGCAGGGGGCTGGACCGGGGAGCTGTTTTTT.

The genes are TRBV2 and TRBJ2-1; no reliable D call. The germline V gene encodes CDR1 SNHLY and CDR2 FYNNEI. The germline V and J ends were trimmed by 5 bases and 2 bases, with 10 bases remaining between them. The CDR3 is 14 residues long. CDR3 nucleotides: TGTGCCAGCAGTCCCTCTTCGGCCTACAATGAGCAGTTCTTC. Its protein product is CASSPSSAYNEQFF.

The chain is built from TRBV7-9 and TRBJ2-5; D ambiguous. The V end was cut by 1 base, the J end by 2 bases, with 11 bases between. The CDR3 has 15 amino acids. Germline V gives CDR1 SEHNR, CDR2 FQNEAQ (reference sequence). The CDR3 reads CASSLGQGSQETQYF. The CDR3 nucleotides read TGTGCCAGCAGCTTAGGTCAAGGGTCACAAGAGACCCAGTACTTC.

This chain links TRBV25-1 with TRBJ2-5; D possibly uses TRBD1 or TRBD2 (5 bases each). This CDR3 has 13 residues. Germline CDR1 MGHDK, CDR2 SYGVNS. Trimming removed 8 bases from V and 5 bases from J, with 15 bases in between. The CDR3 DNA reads TGTGCCAGCGCGGAGGTGGGGCCTGAGACCCAGTACTTC. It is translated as CASAEVGPETQYF.

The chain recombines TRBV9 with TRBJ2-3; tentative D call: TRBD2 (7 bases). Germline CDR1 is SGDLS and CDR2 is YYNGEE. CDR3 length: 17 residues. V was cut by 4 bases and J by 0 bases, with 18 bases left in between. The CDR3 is CASSRTGTTPSTDTQYF. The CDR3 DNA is TGTGCCAGCAGCCGTACAGGGACTACACCTAGCACAGATACGCAGTATTTT. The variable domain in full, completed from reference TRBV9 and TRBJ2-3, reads DSGVTQTPKHLITATGQRVTLRCSPRSGDLSVYWYQQSLDQGLQFLIQYYNGEERAKGNILERFSAQQFPDLHSELNLSSLELGDSALYFCASSRTGTTPSTDTQYFGPGTRLTVL.

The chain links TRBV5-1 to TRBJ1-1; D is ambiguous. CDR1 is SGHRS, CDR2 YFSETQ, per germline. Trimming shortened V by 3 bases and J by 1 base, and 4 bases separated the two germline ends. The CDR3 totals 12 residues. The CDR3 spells CASSSGNTEAFF. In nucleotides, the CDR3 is TGCGCCAGCAGCTCAGGGAACACTGAAGCTTTCTTT.

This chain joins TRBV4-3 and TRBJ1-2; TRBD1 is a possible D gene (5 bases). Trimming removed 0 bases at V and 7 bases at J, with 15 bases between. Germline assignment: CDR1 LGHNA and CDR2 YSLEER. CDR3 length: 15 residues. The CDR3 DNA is TGCGCCAGCAGCCAAGACGGGAGTAGGGGTAGTGGCTACACCTTC. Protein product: CASSQDGSRGSGYTF.

The CDR3 sequence is CASSVDHALSYGYTF. For the CDR3, the DNA is TGTGCCAGCAGCGTCGATCATGCTCTCAGCTATGGCTACACCTTC. The chain combines TRBV9 with TRBJ1-2, with D unresolved. V lost 2 bases, J lost 4 bases, and 15 bases lay in between. Germline loops: CDR1 SGDLS, CDR2 YYNGEE. This CDR3 contains 15 residues.

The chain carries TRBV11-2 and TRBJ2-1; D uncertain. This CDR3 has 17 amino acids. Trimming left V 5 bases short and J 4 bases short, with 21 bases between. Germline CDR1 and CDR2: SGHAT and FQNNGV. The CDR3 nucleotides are TGTGCCAGCAGCCGCTTTTCGGGCACGGCAGCTTACAATGAGCAGTTCTTC. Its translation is CASSRFSGTAAYNEQFF.

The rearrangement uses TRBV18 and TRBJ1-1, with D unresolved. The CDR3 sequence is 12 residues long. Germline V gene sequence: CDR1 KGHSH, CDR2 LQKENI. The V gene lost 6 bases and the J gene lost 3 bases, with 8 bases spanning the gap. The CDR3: CASSSRDTEAFF. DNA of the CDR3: TGTGCCAGCTCCTCCCGGGACACTGAAGCTTTCTTT.

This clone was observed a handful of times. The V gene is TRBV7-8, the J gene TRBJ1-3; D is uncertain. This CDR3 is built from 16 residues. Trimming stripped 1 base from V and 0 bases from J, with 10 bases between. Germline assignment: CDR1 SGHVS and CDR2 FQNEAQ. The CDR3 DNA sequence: TGTGCCAGCAGCTTAGAAGGCGGCTACTCTGGAAACACCATATATTTT. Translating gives CASSLEGGYSGNTIYF.

The CDR3 loop is CASSPGTYTDTQYF. The CDR3 DNA reads as TGTGCCAGCAGCCCCGGGACCTACACAGATACGCAGTATTTT. The genes are TRBV7-9 and TRBJ2-3; D is possibly TRBD1 or TRBD2 (5 bases each). This CDR3 is built from 14 residues. Deletions cut 5 bases from V and 2 bases from J, with 11 bases between. Germline values: CDR1 SEHNR, CDR2 FQNEAQ (reference sequence).

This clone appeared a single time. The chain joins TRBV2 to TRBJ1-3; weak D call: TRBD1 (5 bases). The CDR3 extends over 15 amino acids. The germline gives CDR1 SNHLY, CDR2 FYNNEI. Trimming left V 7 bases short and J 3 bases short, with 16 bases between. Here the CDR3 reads CASKQDGGSGNTIYF. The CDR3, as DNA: TGTGCCAGCAAGCAGGACGGGGGGAGTGGAAACACCATATATTTT. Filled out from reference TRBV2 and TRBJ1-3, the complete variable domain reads EPEVTQTPSHQVTQMGQEVILRCVPISNHLYFYWYRQILGQKVEFLVSFYNNEISEKSEIFDDQFSVERPDGSNFTLKIRSTKLEDSAMYFCASKQDGGSGNTIYFGEGSWLTVV.